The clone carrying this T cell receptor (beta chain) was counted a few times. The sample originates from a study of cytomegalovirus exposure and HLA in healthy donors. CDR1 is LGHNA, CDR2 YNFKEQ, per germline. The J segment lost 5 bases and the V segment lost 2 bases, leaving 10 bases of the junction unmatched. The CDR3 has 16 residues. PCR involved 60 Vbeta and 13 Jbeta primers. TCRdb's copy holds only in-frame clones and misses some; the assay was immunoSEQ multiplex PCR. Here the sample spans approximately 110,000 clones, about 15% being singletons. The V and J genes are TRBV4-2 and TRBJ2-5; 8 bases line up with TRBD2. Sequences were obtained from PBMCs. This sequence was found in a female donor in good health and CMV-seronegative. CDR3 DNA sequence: TGTGCCAGCAGCCAAAAAACGGGAGGGCCATGGGAGACCCAGTACTTC. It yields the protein CASSQKTGGPWETQYF.